This T cell receptor beta chain was profiled in a study of T cell clones after liver transplantation. Study in general: Apart from a few HCV-positive recipients, transplants were for non-autoimmune, non-viral reasons.

Assay: immunoSEQ multiplex PCR; the TCRdb copy retains only in-frame clones and omits some. The sample lists over 55,000 clones, approximately 63% occurring once. Unstimulated PBMCs were sorted into CD3+CD4+ and CD3+CD8+ populations. This clone appeared a few times. Germline V lookup: CDR1 SGHRS, CDR2 YFSETQ. V was pared by 2 bases and J by 4 bases, with 5 bases of the junction left unmatched. The CDR3 totals 14 residues. This chain joins TRBV5-1 and TRBJ2-7, with 8 bases aligning to TRBD1. Sequenced material: CD4+ T cells from blood, taken at the approximately 16-month timepoint. The receptor comes from a human patient who received a liver transplant. Some T cells may trace back to the graft donor. CDR3 residues: CASSFLRQGYEQYF. In nucleotides, the CDR3 is TGCGCCAGCAGCTTTCTTAGACAGGGGTACGAGCAGTACTTC.